Reported below is one T cell receptor beta chain. Antigen: not known. Autoimmune disease history or systemic immunosuppression disqualified patients. Assay used: immunoSEQ multiplex PCR; TCRdb lists only in-frame clones, some missing. This sample has about 33,000 clones, with approximately 78% found just once. The sample belongs to a study of OX40 agonist ivuxolimab in advanced cancers. General study points: There were also nonresponders showing low normalized T-cell clonal expansion.

This CDR3 contains 14 residues. Germline values: CDR1 SGHRS, CDR2 YFSETQ. Trimming pared 0 bases from V and 4 bases from J, leaving 10 bases between. This sequence originates from an adult with an advanced solid tumor such as melanoma, head and neck, liver or kidney cancer. The starting material was CD4+ or CD8+ T cells sorted from blood, obtained in a trial of the OX40 agonist ivuxolimab. The V call is TRBV5-1, the J call TRBJ2-5, with D possibly being TRBD1 or TRBD2 (5 bases each). Here the CDR3 reads CASSLEGRGETQYF. The CDR3 DNA is TGCGCCAGCAGCTTGGAGGGGAGAGGAGAGACCCAGTACTTC. Together with reference TRBV5-1 and TRBJ2-5, the CDR3 gives the full variable domain: KAGVTQTPRYLIKTRGQQVTLSCSPISGHRSVSWYQQTPGQGLQFLFEYFSETQRNKGNFPGRFSGRQFSNSRSEMNVSTLELGDSALYLCASSLEGRGETQYFGPGTRLLVL.